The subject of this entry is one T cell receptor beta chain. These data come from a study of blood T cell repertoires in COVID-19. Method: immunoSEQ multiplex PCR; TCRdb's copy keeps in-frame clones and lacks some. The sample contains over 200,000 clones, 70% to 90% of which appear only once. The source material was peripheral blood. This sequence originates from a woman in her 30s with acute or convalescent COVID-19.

Here the CDR3 DNA reads TGTGCCAGCAGCCCCCCATCCCAGGTTGAAGCTTTCTTT. It yields the protein CASSPPSQVEAFF. The J gene is TRBJ1-1, the V gene TRBV5-4; no firm D call. Germline-derived CDR1 and CDR2 are SGHNT and YYREEE (reference sequence). CDR3 size: 13 residues. V lost 4 bases and J 7 bases, leaving 14 bases between the germline ends.